This entry concerns a single T cell receptor (beta chain). A Seattle source enrolled patients during active infection and followed them longitudinally. This specimen belongs to a study of blood T cell repertoires in COVID-19. Overall study context: Sources were T cells, B-cell-depleted T cells, or PBMCs; the material itself was cDNA or gDNA.

In the authors' workflow: Amplification with reference gene primers provided the estimates of nucleated cell counts. Measured with immunoSEQ multiplex PCR; TCRdb has only the in-frame clones, and not every one. V and J calls and clone size follow that table, whereas D and trimming were derived from the DNA. The sample shows about 420,000 clones, roughly 89% of them seen only once. V dropped 1 base and J dropped 8; count of bases not matched to a gene: 10. The CDR3 runs to 17 residues. The germline CDR1 and CDR2 sequences are LGHNA and YNFKEQ. The V call is TRBV4-2, the J call TRBJ1-4; TRBD1 agrees at 10 bases. This TCR came from a man between 18 and 35 years old with COVID-19, enrolled during active disease. Sequencing input: peripheral blood. CDR3 loop: CASSQVSRTGGGEKLFF. In DNA, the CDR3 is TGTGCCAGCAGCCAAGTTTCCCGGACAGGGGGTGGGGAAAAACTGTTTTTT.